This T cell receptor (beta chain) is from a study of early T cells in non-severe SARS-CoV-2 infection. Overall study context: Sequenced material consisted of bulk RNA (from unsorted whole blood), and chains were unpaired.

Tagging with unique molecular identifiers was applied to individual cDNA molecules. MiXCR was run by TCRdb on the 5' RACE reads, yielding one entry per CDR3 protein. Of around 60,000 distinct CDR3 sequences listed, 15% to 20% are singletons. This clonotype was found a few times. The TCR comes from an adult who was a healthcare worker with PCR-confirmed SARS-CoV-2 infection or an uninfected control (not recorded which). The material was whole blood, obtained at baseline.

CDR3 region: CATSDSANTEAFF. The CDR3 DNA is TGTGCCACCAGTGATTCAGCCAACACTGAAGCTTTCTTT. The chain uses TRBV24-1 and TRBJ1-1; D gene uncertain. V shed 2 bases and J shed 2 bases, with 5 bases lying between them. Germline CDR1 KGHDR, CDR2 SFDVKD. There are 13 residues in the CDR3.